A single sample gave rise to the 10 T cell receptor beta chains below, sequenced in a study of blood T cell repertoires in COVID-19. Data came from immunoSEQ multiplex PCR; TCRdb stores just in-frame clones and leaves some out. Of fewer than 250,000 clones listed, roughly three quarters were seen once; the top ten hold around 16%. Sequenced material: PBMCs or T cells enriched from blood (not recorded which). These receptors came from a woman between 50 and 59 years old with acute COVID-19.

CDR3 residues: CASSFSQGAYADTQYF. The CDR3 bases are TGTGCCAGCAGCTTCTCCCAGGGGGCGTATGCAGATACGCAGTATTTT. The V call is TRBV7-9, the J call TRBJ2-3, with 8 bases that match TRBD1. Germline CDR1 SEHNR, CDR2 FQNEAQ (reference sequence). CDR3 length equals 16 residues. V lost 3 bases and J lost 4; bases outside the gene matches: 9. Full variable domain (rest looked up from reference TRBV7-9 and TRBJ2-3): DTGVSQNPRHKITKRGQNVTFRCDPISEHNRLYWYRQTLGQGPEFLTYFQNEAQLEKSRLLSDRFSAERPKGSFSTLEIQRTEQGDSAMYLCASSFSQGAYADTQYFGPGTRLTVL.

The CDR3 here is CASSPPGLGNQETQYF. The CDR3 DNA sequence: TGTGCCAGCTCACCCCCGGGACTAGGGAACCAAGAGACCCAGTACTTC. The V gene is TRBV18, the J gene TRBJ2-5, with TRBD2 matching 8 bases. Trimming at V came to 3 bases and at J to 0 bases, leaving 6 bases not matched to a gene. The CDR3 length is 16 residues. Germline CDR1 KGHSH, CDR2 LQKENI.

The rearrangement links TRBV24-1 to TRBJ1-2; TRBD1 matches at 7 bases. Germline CDR1 reads KGHDR; CDR2 reads SFDVKD. The trim removed 4 bases at V and 5 bases at J, leaving 3 bases unmatched. The CDR3 length is 13 residues. CDR3 amino acids: CATSDQTGYGYTF. The CDR3 DNA reads as TGTGCCACCAGTGACCAGACAGGGTATGGCTACACCTTC.

V is TRBV5-6 and J is TRBJ2-7; D is undetermined. Germline lookup yields CDR1 SGHDT and CDR2 YYEEEE. V was cut by 1 base and J by 7 bases, with 6 bases left in between. The CDR3 sequence is 11 residues long. The CDR3 sequence is CASSLSAEQYV. In nucleotides, the CDR3 is TGTGCCAGCAGCTTGAGCGCTGAGCAGTACGTC.

The chain couples TRBV11-3 to TRBJ1-1; D is possibly TRBD1 (5 bases). V gave up 5 bases and J gave up 8 bases, with 12 bases separating them. Germline-derived CDR1 and CDR2 are SGHNT and YENEEA. This CDR3 has 12 residues. The CDR3 is CASSDGGTEAFF. Here the CDR3 DNA reads TGTGCCAGCAGCGATGGGGGGACCGAAGCTTTCTTT.

The chain combines TRBV19 with TRBJ1-2; D is perhaps TRBD1 (6 bases). CDR1 and CDR2 from the germline V gene are LNHDA and SQIVND (reference sequence). V gave up 6 bases and J gave up 0 bases, with 14 bases separating them. The CDR3 spans 15 residues. CDR3 amino acids: CASSVTGLANYGYTF. The CDR3 nucleotides are TGTGCCAGTAGCGTGACAGGCCTCGCTAACTATGGCTACACCTTC.

The CDR3: CASSPSYNSPLHF. The CDR3 bases are TGTGCCAGCAGCCCCAGCTATAATTCACCCCTCCACTTT. The chain recombines TRBV5-4 with TRBJ1-6; D gene unclear. Germline V CDR1 and CDR2: SGHNT, YYREEE (reference sequence). The length of the CDR3 is 13 residues. V dropped 4 bases and J dropped 3 bases, with 5 bases sitting between them.

This clone was recorded only once. This specimen includes other DNA sequences encoding the same CDR3. The CDR3 DNA reads TGTGCCAGCAGCGGCCCACAGGGAGAAGCTTTCTTT. Protein product: CASSGPQGEAFF. V gene TRBV9 combines with J gene TRBJ1-1, with D maybe TRBD1 (6 bases). CDR3 size: 12 residues. Germline CDR1 is SGDLS and CDR2 is YYNGEE. V lost 3 bases and J lost 8, with 11 bases in between.

This clone was found a few times. The genes are TRBV19 and TRBJ1-2; 8 bases align to TRBD1. The CDR3 loop spans 13 amino acids. Germline-derived CDR1 and CDR2 are LNHDA and SQIVND (reference sequence). J gave up 3 bases and V 11 bases, and 8 bases lay outside the gene matches. CDR3 protein: CAGGGQVHYGYTF. The CDR3 nucleotides are TGTGCCGGGGGGGGACAGGTCCACTATGGCTACACCTTC.

The chain employs TRBV6-2 or TRBV6-3 and TRBJ2-7; TRBD2 matches 13 bases. This CDR3 comprises 16 residues. Per the germline V gene, CDR1 is MNHEY and CDR2 is SVGEGT. The J segment lost 6 bases and the V segment lost 4 bases, leaving 9 bases of the junction unmatched. For the CDR3, the DNA is TGTGCCAGCAGTTCCGGACTAGCGGGGGTTGGGGGCGAGCAGTACGTC. It specifies CASSSGLAGVGGEQYV.